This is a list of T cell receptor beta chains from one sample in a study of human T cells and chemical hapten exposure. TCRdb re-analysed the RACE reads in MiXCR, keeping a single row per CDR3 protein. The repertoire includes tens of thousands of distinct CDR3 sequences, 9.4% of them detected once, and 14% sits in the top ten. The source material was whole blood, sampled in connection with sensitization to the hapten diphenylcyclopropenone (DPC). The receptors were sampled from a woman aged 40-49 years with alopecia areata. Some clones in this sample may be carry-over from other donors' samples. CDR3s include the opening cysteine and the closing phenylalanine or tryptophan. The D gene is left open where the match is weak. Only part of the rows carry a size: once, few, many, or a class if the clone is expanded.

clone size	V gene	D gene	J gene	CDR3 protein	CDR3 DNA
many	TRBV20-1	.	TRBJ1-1	CSAPGHTEAFF	TGCAGTGCCCCGGGGCACACTGAAGCTTTCTTT
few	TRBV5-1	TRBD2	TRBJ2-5	CASSRGLAGEEETQYF	TGCGCCAGCAGCCGCGGACTAGCGGGGGAGGAAGAGACCCAGTACTTC
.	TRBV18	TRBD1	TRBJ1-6	CASSRRTGEGSPLHF	TGTGCCAGCTCCAGGCGGACAGGGGAAGGCTCACCCCTCCACTTT
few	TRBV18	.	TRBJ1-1	CASSPSLGSGSTEAFF	TGTGCCAGCTCACCAAGTCTGGGCAGCGGGAGCACTGAAGCTTTCTTT
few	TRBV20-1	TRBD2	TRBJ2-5	CSAHRSGGQTQYF	TGCAGTGCCCACCGTAGCGGGGGACAGACCCAGTACTTC
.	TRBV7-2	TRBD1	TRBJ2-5	CASSQDRGYETQYF	TGTGCCAGCAGCCAGGACAGGGGTTACGAGACCCAGTACTTC
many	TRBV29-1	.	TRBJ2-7	CSVGERSYEQYF	TGCAGCGTTGGAGAAAGAAGCTACGAGCAGTACTTC
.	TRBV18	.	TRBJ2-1	CASSTMGGLAAPEQFF	TGTGCCAGCTCCACAATGGGGGGCCTAGCGGCCCCTGAGCAGTTCTTC
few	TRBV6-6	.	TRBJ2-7	CASSPVQGGNEQYF	TGTGCCAGCAGCCCGGTTCAGGGGGGCAACGAGCAGTACTTC
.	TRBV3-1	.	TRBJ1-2	CASSQGQLGQTLLEVYGYTF	TGTGCCAGCAGCCAAGGGCAACTCGGACAGACGCTTCTAGAAGTCTATGGCTACACCTTC
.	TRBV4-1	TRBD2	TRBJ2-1	CASSQDRASGGYNEQFF	TGCGCCAGCAGCCAAGATAGGGCTAGCGGGGGCTACAATGAGCAGTTCTTC
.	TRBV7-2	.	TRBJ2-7	CASSLVARPDTYEQYF	TGTGCCAGCAGCTTAGTGGCCCGCCCAGATACCTACGAGCAGTACTTC
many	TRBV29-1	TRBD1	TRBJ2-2	CSGKTGVTGELFF	TGCAGCGGGAAGACAGGGGTCACCGGGGAGCTGTTTTTT
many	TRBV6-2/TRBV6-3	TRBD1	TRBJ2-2	CASSKRTGGTGELFF	TGTGCCAGCAGTAAAAGGACAGGGGGCACCGGGGAGCTGTTTTTT
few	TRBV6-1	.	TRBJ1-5	CASSESGNQPQHF	TGTGCCAGCAGTGAATCCGGGAATCAGCCCCAGCATTTT
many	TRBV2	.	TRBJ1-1	CASRQVNTEAFF	TGTGCCAGCCGACAAGTGAACACTGAAGCTTTCTTT
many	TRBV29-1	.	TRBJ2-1	CSVETDYNEQFF	TGCAGCGTTGAAACAGACTACAATGAGCAGTTCTTC
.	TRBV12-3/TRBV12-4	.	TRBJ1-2	CASSIASVYGYTF	TGTGCCAGCAGTATCGCGTCAGTCTATGGCTACACCTTC
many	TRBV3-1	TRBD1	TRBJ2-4	CASSHRRDRAKNIQYF	TGTGCCAGCAGCCATCGCCGGGACAGGGCCAAAAACATTCAGTACTTC
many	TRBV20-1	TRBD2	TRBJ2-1	CSAADGTSYNEQFF	TGCAGTGCCGCGGACGGGACTAGCTACAATGAGCAGTTCTTC
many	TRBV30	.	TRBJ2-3	CAWSVRRGDTQYF	TGTGCCTGGAGTGTTAGGCGAGGAGATACGCAGTATTTT
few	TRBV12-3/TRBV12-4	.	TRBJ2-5	CASSLTELQETQYF	TGTGCCAGCAGCCTTACAGAACTCCAAGAGACCCAGTACTTC
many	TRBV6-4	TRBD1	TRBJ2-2	CASSEGAGGATGELFF	TGTGCCAGCAGTGAGGGAGCAGGGGGCGCGACCGGGGAGCTGTTTTTT
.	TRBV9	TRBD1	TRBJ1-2	CASSPRGGYGYTF	TGTGCCAGCAGCCCCAGGGGGGGCTATGGCTACACCTTC
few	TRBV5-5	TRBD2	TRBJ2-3	CASRWVRLAGGTDTQYF	TGTGCCAGCCGTTGGGTCCGACTAGCGGGGGGCACAGATACGCAGTATTTT
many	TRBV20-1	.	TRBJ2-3	CSAIQRRDSDTQYF	TGCAGTGCAATCCAACGAAGGGACTCAGATACGCAGTATTTT
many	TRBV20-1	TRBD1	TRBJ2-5	CSARADRGQETQYF	TGCAGTGCTAGAGCAGACAGGGGCCAAGAGACCCAGTACTTC
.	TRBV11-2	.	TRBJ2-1	CASSRVRVGSYNEQFF	TGTGCCAGCAGCCGAGTCAGGGTTGGTAGCTACAATGAGCAGTTCTTC
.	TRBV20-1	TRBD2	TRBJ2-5	CSASSPGTILETQYF	TGCAGTGCTAGTTCCCCCGGGACTATCTTAGAGACCCAGTACTTC
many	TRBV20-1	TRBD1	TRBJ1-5	CSAAELTGTEYNQPQHF	TGCAGTGCTGCAGAGTTGACAGGGACAGAGTACAATCAGCCCCAGCATTTT
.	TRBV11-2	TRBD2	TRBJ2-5	CASSLRAGGETQYF	TGTGCCAGCAGCTTACGAGCGGGGGGAGAGACCCAGTACTTC
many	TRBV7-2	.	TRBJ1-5	CASRAGAGQPQHF	TGTGCCAGCAGAGCTGGGGCAGGGCAGCCCCAGCATTTT
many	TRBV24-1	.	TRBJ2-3	CATSDPQVNTQYF	TGTGCCACCAGTGACCCACAAGTAAATACGCAGTATTTT
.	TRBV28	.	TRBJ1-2	CASSPRARGDGYTF	TGTGCCAGCAGTCCTCGAGCAAGAGGGGATGGCTACACCTTC
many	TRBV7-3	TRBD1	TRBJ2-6	CASSFRTGDGANVLTF	TGTGCCAGCAGCTTCAGGACAGGGGACGGGGCCAACGTCCTGACTTTC
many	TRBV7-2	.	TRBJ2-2	CASSPTRVGGELFF	TGTGCCAGCAGCCCCACCAGGGTTGGCGGGGAGCTGTTTTTT
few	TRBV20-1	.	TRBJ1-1	CSASVNTEAFF	TGCAGTGCTAGTGTGAACACTGAAGCTTTCTTT
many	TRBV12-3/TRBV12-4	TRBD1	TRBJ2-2	CASRGTGLTGELFF	TGTGCCAGCAGGGGGACAGGTCTCACCGGGGAGCTGTTTTTT
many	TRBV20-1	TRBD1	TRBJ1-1	CSASTGARNTEAFF	TGCAGTGCTAGCACAGGGGCCCGGAACACTGAAGCTTTCTTT